There are a few counts of the clone carrying this T cell receptor (beta chain). What it binds is unknown. Trimming cost V 5 bases and J 6 bases; bases outside gene matches: 11. Germline CDR1 SEHNR, CDR2 FQNEAQ (reference sequence). The CDR3 spans 15 residues. These data originate in a study of T-cell reconstitution after alpha-beta-depleted transplantation in children. The study, taken as a whole, reports: Newly generated T cells supplied most T-cell counts and diversity one year post-transplant.

Using unique molecular identifiers, the investigators prepared the TCRbeta library. TCRdb re-called the PCR reads with MiXCR, one entry per CDR3 protein. This table holds hundreds of thousands of distinct CDR3 sequences, 10% to 15% found once. This sequence originates from a male patient aged 10 to 17 who had a stem cell transplant for acute myeloid leukemia, so the T cells may come from the graft donor. Here the sequenced sample was PBMCs, mostly from graft donor cells, taken 360 days after TCRalphabeta/CD19-depleted stem cell transplant. This chain joins TRBV7-9 and TRBJ2-7, with TRBD1 matching over 9 bases. CDR3 coding DNA: TGTGCCAGCAGCCCCCGGGACAGGGCCCTGACCGAGCAGTACTTC. This gives the protein CASSPRDRALTEQYF.